The clone carrying this T cell receptor beta chain was counted ten times or more. These data are taken from a study of neurological immune-mediated disorders. The cDNA was synthesized by means of template-switch 5'RACE, which was carried out with 10-nucleotide random UMIs. TCRdb called the 5' RACE reads again in MiXCR, with one record for every CDR3 protein. The sample includes more than 95,000 distinct CDR3 sequences, 11% of them seen just once. Time point meaning: longitudinal time-point 3. Germline loops: CDR1 ENHRY, CDR2 SYGVKD. The CDR3 loop spans 13 amino acids. Deletions cut 3 bases from V and 1 base from J, with 5 bases between.

The chain uses TRBV10-3 and TRBJ2-3; D uncertain. What was sequenced was PBMCs. The TCR originated in a female donor with HTLV-1-associated myelopathy (HAM/TSP). The CDR3 DNA follows: TGTGCCATCAGTGATGGGGGCACAGATACGCAGTATTTT. It yields the protein CAISDGGTDTQYF.